The present T cell receptor beta chain was sequenced within a study of cytomegalovirus exposure and HLA in healthy donors. Overall study context: Falling in the Caucasian-associated ancestry cluster were about four fifths of under 450 genotyped donors.

The PCR made use of 60 Vbeta and 13 Jbeta primers. Method: immunoSEQ multiplex PCR; TCRdb's copy keeps in-frame clones and lacks some. The table includes around 150,000 clones, about 76% detected once. The study's findings and limits: The records held CMV serostatus as the only immune exposure information.

The germline V gene encodes CDR1 SNHLY and CDR2 FYNNEI. V dropped 6 bases and J dropped 3; count of bases not matched to a gene: 11. The CDR3 is 16 residues long. Only a few counts were recorded for this clone. Its antigen is unidentified. The receptor was derived from a female donor in good health and CMV-seronegative. Sequencing was performed on PBMCs. The V and J genes are TRBV2 and TRBJ2-5; 9 bases line up with TRBD2. CDR3 residues: CASRQTRAGGEETQYF. The DNA for the CDR3 is TGTGCCAGCAGGCAAACACGAGCGGGGGGAGAAGAGACCCAGTACTTC.